This T cell receptor beta chain emerged from a study of blood T cell repertoires in COVID-19. Study background: Whether acute or convalescent, the COVID-19 samples came from the United States, Italy and Spain.

There are 15 residues in the CDR3. The V gene's germline CDR1 is MNHEY and CDR2 SVGAGI. J was trimmed by 3 bases and V by 6 bases; bases with no gene match: 7. Method: immunoSEQ multiplex PCR; TCRdb's copy keeps in-frame clones and lacks some. The data show a few hundred thousand clones, about nine tenths seen once. The clonotype was recovered from a human donor in a cohort exposed to, infected with or recovered from COVID-19 (not recorded which). The donor label of this sample is uncertain. The chain has TRBV6-5 and TRBJ1-5, with TRBD1 identical over 8 bases. The sequencing input was PBMCs or T cells enriched from blood (not recorded which). This CDR3 reads CASRRTGSNNQPQHF. The CDR3 DNA reads as TGTGCCAGCAGGCGGACAGGGTCGAACAATCAGCCCCAGCATTTT.